This TCR beta chain was documented in a study of T cells in Graves' hyperthyroidism and ophthalmopathy. Germline CDR1 reads DFQATT; CDR2 reads SNEGSKA (reference sequence). The CDR3 runs 16 residues. Amplification of TCR beta CDR3 regions used RNA as the template. The HTBI primer set served for first-round RT-PCR of the TCR CDR3. Via MiXCR, TCRdb re-called the multiplex PCR reads, giving one row per CDR3 protein. The sample carries around 350,000 distinct CDR3 sequences, 15% to 19% recorded once. The sample of blood was obtained at first hyperthyroidism diagnosis (before any ophthalmopathy symptoms). Turning to this clonotype: With a much larger clone just one base away, this may be a read error.

The sequencing sample was made of blood. The V and J genes are TRBV20-1 and TRBJ2-6; D possibly uses TRBD1 or TRBD2 (5 bases each). The sequence derives from a young woman with Graves' hyperthyroidism that later progressed to Graves' ophthalmopathy. The CDR3 DNA reads as TGCAGTACTAGAGGTGACAGAGGGGAAGGGGCCAACGTCCTGACTTTC. Its translation: CSTRGDRGEGANVLTF.